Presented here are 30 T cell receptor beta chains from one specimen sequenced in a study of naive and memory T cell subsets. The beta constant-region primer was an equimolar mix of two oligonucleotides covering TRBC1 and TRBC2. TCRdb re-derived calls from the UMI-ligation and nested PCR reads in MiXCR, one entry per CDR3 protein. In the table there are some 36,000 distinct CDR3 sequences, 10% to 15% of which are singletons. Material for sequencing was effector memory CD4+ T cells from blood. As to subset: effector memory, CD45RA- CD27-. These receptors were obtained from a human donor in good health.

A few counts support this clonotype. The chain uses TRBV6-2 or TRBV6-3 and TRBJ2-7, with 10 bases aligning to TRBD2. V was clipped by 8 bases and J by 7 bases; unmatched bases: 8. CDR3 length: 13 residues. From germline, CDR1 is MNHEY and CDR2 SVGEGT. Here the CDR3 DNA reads TGTGCCAGCTCCAGCGGGAGGGCATGGGAGCAGTACTTC. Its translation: CASSSGRAWEQYF.

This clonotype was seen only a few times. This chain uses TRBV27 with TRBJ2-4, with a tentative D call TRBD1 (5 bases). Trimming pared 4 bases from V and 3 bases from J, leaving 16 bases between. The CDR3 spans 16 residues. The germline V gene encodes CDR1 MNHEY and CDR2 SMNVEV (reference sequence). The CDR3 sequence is CASSSLDSLGKNIQYF. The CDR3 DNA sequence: TGTGCCAGCAGTTCTCTAGACAGTCTGGGCAAAAACATTCAGTACTTC.

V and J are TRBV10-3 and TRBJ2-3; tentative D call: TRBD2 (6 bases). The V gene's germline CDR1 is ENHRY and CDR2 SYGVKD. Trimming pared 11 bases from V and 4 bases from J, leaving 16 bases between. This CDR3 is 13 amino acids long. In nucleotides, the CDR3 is TGTGCCGCCGAGAGAAGACTAGCAGATACGCAGTATTTT. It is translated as CAAERRLADTQYF.

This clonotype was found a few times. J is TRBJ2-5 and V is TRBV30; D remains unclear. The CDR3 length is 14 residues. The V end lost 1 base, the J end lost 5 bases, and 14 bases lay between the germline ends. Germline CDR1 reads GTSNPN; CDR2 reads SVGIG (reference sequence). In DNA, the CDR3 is TGTGCCTGGAGTGGCGGTAACCTGGGGGAGACCCAGTACTTC. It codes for CAWSGGNLGETQYF.

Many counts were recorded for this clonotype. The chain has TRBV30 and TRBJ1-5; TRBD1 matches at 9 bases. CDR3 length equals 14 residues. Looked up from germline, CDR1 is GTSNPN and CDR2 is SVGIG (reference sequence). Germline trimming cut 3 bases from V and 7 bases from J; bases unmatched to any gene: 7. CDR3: CAWRRDRDEQPQHF. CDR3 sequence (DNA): TGTGCCTGGAGGCGGGACAGGGACGAGCAGCCCCAGCATTTT.

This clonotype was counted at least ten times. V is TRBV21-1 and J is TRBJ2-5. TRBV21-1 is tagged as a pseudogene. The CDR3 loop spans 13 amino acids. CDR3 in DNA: TGTGCCAGCAGCAAAGGGGGATCAGAGACCCAGTACTTC. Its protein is CASSKGGSETQYF.

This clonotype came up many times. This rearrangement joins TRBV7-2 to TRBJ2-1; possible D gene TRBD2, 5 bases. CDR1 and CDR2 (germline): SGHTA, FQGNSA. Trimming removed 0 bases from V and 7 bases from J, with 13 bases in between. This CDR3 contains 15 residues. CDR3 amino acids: CASSLARSGGNEQFF. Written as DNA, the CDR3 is TGTGCCAGCAGCTTAGCGAGGAGCGGCGGAAATGAGCAGTTCTTC. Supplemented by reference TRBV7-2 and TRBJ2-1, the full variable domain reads GAGVSQSPSNKVTEKGKDVELRCDPISGHTALYWYRQSLGQGLEFLIYFQGNSAPDKSGLPSDRFSAERTGGSVSTLTIQRTQQEDSAVYLCASSLARSGGNEQFFGPGTRLTVL.

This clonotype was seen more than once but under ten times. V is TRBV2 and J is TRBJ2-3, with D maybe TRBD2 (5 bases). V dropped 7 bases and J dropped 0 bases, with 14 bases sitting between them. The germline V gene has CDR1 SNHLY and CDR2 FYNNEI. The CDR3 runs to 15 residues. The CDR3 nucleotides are TGTGCCAGCATGTGGCTTGGACTGAGCACAGATACGCAGTATTTT. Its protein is CASMWLGLSTDTQYF. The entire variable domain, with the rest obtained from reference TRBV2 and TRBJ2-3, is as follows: EPEVTQTPSHQVTQMGQEVILRCVPISNHLYFYWYRQILGQKVEFLVSFYNNEISEKSEIFDDQFSVERPDGSNFTLKIRSTKLEDSAMYFCASMWLGLSTDTQYFGPGTRLTVL.

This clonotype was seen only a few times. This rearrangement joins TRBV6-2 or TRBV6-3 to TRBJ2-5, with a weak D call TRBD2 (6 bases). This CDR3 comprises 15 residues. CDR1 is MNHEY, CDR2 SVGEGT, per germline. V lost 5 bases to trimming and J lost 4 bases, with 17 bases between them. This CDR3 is CASSTGLPDPETQYF. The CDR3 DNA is TGTGCCAGCAGTACTGGACTACCCGACCCAGAGACCCAGTACTTC.

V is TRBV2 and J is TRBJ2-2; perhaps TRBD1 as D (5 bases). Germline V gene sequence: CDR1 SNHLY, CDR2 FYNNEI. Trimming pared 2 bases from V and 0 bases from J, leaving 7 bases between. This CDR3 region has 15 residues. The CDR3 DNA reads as TGTGCCAGCAGTGAAACCAGGGCGAACACCGGGGAGCTGTTTTTT. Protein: CASSETRANTGELFF.

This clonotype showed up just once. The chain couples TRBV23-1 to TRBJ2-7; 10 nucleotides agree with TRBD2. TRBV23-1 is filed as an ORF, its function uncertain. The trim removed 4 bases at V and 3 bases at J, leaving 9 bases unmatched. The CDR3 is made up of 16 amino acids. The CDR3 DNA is TGCGCCAGCAGTCGACCGGGACTAGCGCGTCACTACGAGCAGTACTTC. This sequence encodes CASSRPGLARHYEQYF.

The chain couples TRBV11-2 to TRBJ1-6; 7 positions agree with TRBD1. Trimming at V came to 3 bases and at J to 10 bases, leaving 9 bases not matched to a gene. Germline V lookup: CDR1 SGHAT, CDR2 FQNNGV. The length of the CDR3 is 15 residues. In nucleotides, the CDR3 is TGTGCCAGCAGCTTGAGCCCGCAGGGGGAATCACCCCTCCACTTT. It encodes CASSLSPQGESPLHF.

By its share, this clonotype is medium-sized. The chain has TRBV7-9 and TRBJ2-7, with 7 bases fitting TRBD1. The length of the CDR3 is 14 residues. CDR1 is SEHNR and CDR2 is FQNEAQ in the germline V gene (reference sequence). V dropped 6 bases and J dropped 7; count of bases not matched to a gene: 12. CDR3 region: CASSPGQVFGEQYF. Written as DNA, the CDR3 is TGTGCCAGCAGTCCCGGACAGGTTTTCGGAGAGCAGTACTTC. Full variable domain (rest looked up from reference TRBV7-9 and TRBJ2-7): DTGVSQNPRHKITKRGQNVTFRCDPISEHNRLYWYRQTLGQGPEFLTYFQNEAQLEKSRLLSDRFSAERPKGSFSTLEIQRTEQGDSAMYLCASSPGQVFGEQYFGPGTRLTVT.

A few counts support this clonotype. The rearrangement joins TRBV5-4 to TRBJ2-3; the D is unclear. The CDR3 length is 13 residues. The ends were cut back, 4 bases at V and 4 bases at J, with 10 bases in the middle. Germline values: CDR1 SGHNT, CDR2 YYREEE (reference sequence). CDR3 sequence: CASSTYSADTQYF. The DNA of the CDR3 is TGTGCCAGCAGCACCTACAGTGCAGATACGCAGTATTTT. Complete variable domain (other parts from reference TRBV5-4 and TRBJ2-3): ETGVTQSPTHLIKTRGQQVTLRCSSQSGHNTVSWYQQALGQGPQFIFQYYREEENGRGNFPPRFSGLQFPNYSSELNVNALELDDSALYLCASSTYSADTQYFGPGTRLTVL.

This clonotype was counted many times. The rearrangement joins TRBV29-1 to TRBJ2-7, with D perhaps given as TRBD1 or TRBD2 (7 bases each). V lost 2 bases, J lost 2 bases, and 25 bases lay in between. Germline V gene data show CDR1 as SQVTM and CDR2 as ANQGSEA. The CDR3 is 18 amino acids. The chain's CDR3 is CSVETIQGGPAPTYEQYF. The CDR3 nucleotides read TGCAGCGTTGAAACCATCCAGGGGGGGCCTGCGCCCACCTACGAGCAGTACTTC.

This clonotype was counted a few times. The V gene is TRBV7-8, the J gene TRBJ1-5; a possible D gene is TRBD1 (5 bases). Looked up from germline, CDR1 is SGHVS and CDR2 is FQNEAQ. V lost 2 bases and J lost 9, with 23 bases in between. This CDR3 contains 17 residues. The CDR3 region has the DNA TGTGCCAGCAGCTTACTGCCTTCCGGGACCCCGCGTCCGCCCCAGCATTTT. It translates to CASSLLPSGTPRPPQHF.

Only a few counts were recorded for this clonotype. CDR3 in DNA: TGTGCCAGCCGGCTAGCTATGTACCAAGAGACCCAGTACTTC. As protein: CASRLAMYQETQYF. The chain joins TRBV6-5 to TRBJ2-5; perhaps TRBD2 as D (5 bases). Per germline, CDR1 MNHEY and CDR2 SVGAGI. V gave up 8 bases and J gave up 0 bases, with 13 bases separating them. The CDR3 has 14 residues.

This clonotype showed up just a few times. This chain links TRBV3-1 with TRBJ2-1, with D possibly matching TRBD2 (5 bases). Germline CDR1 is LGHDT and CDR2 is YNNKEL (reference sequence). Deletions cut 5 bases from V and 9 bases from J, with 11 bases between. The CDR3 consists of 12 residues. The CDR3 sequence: CASSSWGAEQFF. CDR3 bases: TGTGCCAGCAGCTCCTGGGGAGCTGAGCAGTTCTTC.

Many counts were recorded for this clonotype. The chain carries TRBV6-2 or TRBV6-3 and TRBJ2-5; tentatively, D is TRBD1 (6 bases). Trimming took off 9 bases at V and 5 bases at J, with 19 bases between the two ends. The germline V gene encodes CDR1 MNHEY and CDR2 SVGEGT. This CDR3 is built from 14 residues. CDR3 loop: CASRHPRGRETQYF. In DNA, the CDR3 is TGTGCCAGTCGCCACCCCAGGGGACGGGAGACCCAGTACTTC.

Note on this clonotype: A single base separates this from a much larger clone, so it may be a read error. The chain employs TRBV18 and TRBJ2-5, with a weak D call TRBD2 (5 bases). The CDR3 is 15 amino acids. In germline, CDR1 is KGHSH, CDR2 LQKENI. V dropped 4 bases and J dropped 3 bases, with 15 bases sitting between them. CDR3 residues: CASSLRIRAEETQYF. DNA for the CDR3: TGTGCCAGCTCACTCCGGATTCGAGCGGAAGAGACCCAGTACTTC.

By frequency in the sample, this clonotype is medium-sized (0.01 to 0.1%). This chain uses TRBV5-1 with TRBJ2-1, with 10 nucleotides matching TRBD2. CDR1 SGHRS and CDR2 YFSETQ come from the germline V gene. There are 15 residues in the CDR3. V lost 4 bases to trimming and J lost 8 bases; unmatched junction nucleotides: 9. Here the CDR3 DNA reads TGCGCCAGCAGCCCCCCAGCGGGAGGGACCGATGAGCAGTTCTTC. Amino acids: CASSPPAGGTDEQFF.

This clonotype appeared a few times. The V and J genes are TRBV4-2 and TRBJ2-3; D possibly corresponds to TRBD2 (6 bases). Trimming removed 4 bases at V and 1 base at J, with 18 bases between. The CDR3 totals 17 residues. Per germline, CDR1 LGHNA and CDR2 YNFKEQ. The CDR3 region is CASSPVSTGVGTDTQYF. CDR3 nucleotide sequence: TGTGCCAGCAGCCCCGTATCGACGGGAGTGGGCACAGATACGCAGTATTTT.

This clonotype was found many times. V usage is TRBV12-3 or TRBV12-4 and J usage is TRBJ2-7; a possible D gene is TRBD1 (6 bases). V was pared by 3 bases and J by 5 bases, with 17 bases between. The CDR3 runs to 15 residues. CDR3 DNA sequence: TGTGCCAGCAGTTTGGGTATTCCTCGACAGGACGAGCAGTACTTC. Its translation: CASSLGIPRQDEQYF.

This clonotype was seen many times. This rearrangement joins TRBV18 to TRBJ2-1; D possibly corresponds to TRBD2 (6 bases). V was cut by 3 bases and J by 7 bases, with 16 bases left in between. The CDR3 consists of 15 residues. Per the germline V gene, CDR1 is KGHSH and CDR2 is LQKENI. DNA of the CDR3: TGTGCCAGCTCACCCCTCCCGGGAGAGTATAATGAGCAGTTCTTC. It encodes CASSPLPGEYNEQFF.

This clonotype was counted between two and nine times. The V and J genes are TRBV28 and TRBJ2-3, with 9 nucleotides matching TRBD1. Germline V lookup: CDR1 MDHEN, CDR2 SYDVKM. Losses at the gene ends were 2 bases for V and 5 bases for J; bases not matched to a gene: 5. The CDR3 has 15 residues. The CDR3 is CASSLRTGVIDTQYF. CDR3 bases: TGTGCCAGCAGTTTACGGACAGGGGTTATAGATACGCAGTATTTT.

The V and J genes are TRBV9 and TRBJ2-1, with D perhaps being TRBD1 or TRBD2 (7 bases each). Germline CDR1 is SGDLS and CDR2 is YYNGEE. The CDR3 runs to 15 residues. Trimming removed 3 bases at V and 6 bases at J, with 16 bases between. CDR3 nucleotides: TGTGCCAGCAGCGCGGGGGGACAGCCACTCAATGAGCAGTTCTTC. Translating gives CASSAGGQPLNEQFF.

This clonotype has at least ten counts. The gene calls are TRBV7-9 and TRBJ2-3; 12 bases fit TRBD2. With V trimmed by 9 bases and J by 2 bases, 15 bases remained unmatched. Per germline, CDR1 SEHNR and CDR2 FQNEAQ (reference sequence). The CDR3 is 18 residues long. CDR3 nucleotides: TGTGCCAGTACCGGACTAGCGGGGTTGACAGGGGACACAGATACGCAGTATTTT. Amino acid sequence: CASTGLAGLTGDTDTQYF.

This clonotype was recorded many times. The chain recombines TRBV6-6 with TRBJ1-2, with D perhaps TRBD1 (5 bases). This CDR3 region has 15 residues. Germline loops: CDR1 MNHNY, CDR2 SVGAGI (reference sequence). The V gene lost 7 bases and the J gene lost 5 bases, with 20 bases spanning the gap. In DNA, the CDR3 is TGTGCCAGCACTCCACGTGCAGGGCGCCTATATGGCTACACCTTC. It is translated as CASTPRAGRLYGYTF.

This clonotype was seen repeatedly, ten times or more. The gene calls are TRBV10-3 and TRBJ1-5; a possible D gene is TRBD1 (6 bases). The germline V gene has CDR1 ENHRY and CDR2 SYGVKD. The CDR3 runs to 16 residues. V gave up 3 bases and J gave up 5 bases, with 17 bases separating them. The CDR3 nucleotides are TGTGCCATCAGTGATACAGGGAAGTTGGAAGATCAGCCCCAGCATTTT. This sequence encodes CAISDTGKLEDQPQHF.

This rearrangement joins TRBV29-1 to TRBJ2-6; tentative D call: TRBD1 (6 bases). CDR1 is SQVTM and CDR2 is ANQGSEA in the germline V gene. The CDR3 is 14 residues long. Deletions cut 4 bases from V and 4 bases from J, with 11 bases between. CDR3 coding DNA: TGCAGCGTTGTGGGGGCCACCGGGGCCAACGTCCTGACTTTC. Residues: CSVVGATGANVLTF.